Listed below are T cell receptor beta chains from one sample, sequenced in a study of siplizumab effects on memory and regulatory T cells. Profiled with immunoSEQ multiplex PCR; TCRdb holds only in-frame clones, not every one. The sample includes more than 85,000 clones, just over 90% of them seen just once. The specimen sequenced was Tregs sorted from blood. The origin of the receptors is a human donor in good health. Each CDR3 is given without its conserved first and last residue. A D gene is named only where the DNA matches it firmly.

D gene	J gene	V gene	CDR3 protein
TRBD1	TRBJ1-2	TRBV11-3	ASSSRTGNNYGYT
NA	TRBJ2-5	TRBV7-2	ASRPTRLQETQY
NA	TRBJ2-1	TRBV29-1	SVEGGPSYNEQF
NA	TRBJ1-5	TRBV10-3	AISGRDRSNQPQH
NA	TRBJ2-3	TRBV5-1	ASSLGGLDTQY
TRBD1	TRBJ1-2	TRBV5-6	ASSLQGAPVYGYT
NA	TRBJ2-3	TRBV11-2	ASSYSPQGADTQY
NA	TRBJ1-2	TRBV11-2	ASSLAGYGYT
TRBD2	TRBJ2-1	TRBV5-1	ASSLEVSGSLEQF
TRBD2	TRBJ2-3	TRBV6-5	ASRTGTSGTTQY
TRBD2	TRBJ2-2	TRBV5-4	ASSPALAGTVTGELF
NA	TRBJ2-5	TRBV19	ASSIGGFEETQY
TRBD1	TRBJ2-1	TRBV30	AWKLGDRDSNEQF
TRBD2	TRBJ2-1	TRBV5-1	ASSLRLAGPHNEQF
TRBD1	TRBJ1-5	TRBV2	ASSPGQGFYSNQPQH
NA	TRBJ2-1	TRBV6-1	ASRRHGNEQF
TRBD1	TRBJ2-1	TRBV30	AWSLGQGTYNEQF
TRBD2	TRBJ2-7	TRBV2	ASRTLAGVEQY
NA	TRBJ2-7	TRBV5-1	ASSPWGGDSVVEQY
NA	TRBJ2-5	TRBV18	ASSPGGGETQY
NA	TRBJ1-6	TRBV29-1	SVRGQDGSPLH
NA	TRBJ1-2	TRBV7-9	ASSFQTTGTRLYGYT
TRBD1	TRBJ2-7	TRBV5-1	ASSAGTGGPYEQY
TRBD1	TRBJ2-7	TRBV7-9	AYGTGGLEQY
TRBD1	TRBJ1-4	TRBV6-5	ASSYTRTGGIEKLF
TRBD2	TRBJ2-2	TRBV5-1	ASSFFHPASGRTTGELF
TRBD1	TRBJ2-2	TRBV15	ATGRDRDRATGELF
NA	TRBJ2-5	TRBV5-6	ASSLGGEETQY
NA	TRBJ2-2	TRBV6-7	ASSYSPGSRRTGELF
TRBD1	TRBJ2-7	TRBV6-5	ASSSGQGYEQY
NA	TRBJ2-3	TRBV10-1	ASSSAGLGTDTQY
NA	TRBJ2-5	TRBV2	ASRGDGQRGTQY
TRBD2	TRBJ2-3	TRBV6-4	ASSDSASGDTDTQY
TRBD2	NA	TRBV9	ASSVGTSGRGEQY
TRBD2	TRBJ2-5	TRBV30	AWSNLAGVETQY
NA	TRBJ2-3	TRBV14	ASSQYSRTDTQY
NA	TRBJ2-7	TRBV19	ASSRQHTYEQY
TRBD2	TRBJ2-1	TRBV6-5	ASSLLAGGYNEQF
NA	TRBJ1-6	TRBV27	ASSGQNYNSPLH
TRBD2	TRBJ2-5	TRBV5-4	ASSSGTSGRGVEAQY
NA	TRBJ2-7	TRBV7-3	ASSLDPSYEQY